This T cell receptor beta chain stems from a study of cytomegalovirus exposure and HLA in healthy donors. On this clone: Its target is not known. Additional DNA sequences in this sample encode the identical CDR3.

The CDR3 contains 14 residues. The V end lost 2 bases, the J end lost 4 bases, and 10 bases lay between the germline ends. Germline V gene sequence: CDR1 SGDLS, CDR2 YYNGEE. Study-wide points: Rates of TCR association differed by HLA locus in a later analysis, with DRB1 highest and HLA-C lowest.

The primer mix had 60 Vbeta and 13 Jbeta primers. Profiled with immunoSEQ multiplex PCR; TCRdb holds only in-frame clones, not every one. Here the sample spans around 190,000 clones, roughly 80% being singletons. This TCR was recovered from a man in his fifties or sixties in good health and CMV-seronegative. The chain couples TRBV9 to TRBJ2-1; D is ambiguous. Material for sequencing was PBMCs. The CDR3 nucleotides read TGTGCCAGCAGCGTGTCAGGCTCGTACAATGAGCAGTTCTTC. It yields the protein CASSVSGSYNEQFF.